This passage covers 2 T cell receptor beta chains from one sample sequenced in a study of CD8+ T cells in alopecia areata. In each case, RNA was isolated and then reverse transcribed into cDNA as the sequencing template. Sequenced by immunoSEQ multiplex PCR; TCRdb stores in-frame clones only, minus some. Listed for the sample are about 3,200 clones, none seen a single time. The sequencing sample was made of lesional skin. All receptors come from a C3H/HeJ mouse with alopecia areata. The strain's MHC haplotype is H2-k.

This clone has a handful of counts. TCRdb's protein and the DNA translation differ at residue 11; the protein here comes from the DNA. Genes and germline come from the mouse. CDR3 region: CASGDAGRGSPLYF. CDR3 DNA (partial): TGTGCCAGCGGTGATGCAGGGAGGGGGTCGCCC. The chain combines TRBV13-2 with TRBJ1-6, with a tentative D call TRBD1 (6 bases). The read ends 3 residues shy of where the CDR3 ends; the end is completed using the germline J gene. TRBJ1-6 is identified as an open reading frame with a role that is uncertain. V lost 0 bases, J lost 10 bases, and 11 bases lay in between. The germline CDR1 and CDR2 sequences are NNHNN and SYGAGS (reference sequence). The CDR3 covers 14 residues.

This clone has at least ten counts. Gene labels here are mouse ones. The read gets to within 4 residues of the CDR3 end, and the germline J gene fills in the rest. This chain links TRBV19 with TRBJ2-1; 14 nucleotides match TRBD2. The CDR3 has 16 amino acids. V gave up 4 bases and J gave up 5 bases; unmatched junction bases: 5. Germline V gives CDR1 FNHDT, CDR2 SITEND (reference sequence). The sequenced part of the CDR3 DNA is TGTGCCAGCAGTCCCCGGGACTGGGGGGGCGATGCT. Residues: CASSPRDWGGDA. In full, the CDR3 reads CASSPRDWGGDAEQFF. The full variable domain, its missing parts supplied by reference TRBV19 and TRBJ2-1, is GGIITQTPKFLIGQEGQKLTLKCQQNFNHDTMYWYRQDSGKGLRLIYYSITENDLQKGDLSEGYDASREKKSSFSLTVTSAQKNEMAVFLCASSPRDWGGDAEQFFGPGTRLTVL.